The 21 T cell receptor beta chains listed next were all sequenced from one sample in a study of immune cell composition in non-small cell lung cancer. The method was immunoSEQ multiplex PCR; TCRdb's version includes in-frame clones alone and lacks a portion of them. The repertoire holds 15,000 or so clones, with about 69% as singletons. Sequenced input: lung tumor tissue. The receptors originated from a human donor with non-small cell lung cancer.

Sample share makes this clone large (0.1 to 1%). V gene TRBV19 combines with J gene TRBJ2-7; a possible D gene is TRBD2 (6 bases). In germline, CDR1 is LNHDA, CDR2 SQIVND (reference sequence). V lost 6 bases and J 0 bases, leaving 9 bases between the germline ends. This CDR3 is built from 13 residues. The chain's CDR3 is CASRGGLSYEQYF. CDR3 coding DNA: TGTGCCAGTAGGGGGGGACTCTCCTACGAGCAGTACTTC.

The chain is built from TRBV5-1 and TRBJ2-5; 9 bases match TRBD1. This CDR3 spans 14 amino acids. The germline V gene encodes CDR1 SGHRS and CDR2 YFSETQ. Germline trimming cut 4 bases from V and 2 bases from J; bases unmatched to any gene: 3. CDR3 sequence reads: CASSRDRAQETQYF. For the CDR3, the DNA is TGCGCCAGCAGCCGGGACAGGGCACAAGAGACCCAGTACTTC.

The V and J genes are TRBV7-2 and TRBJ2-7; possible D gene TRBD2, 6 bases. Germline CDR1 is SGHTA and CDR2 is FQGNSA. Trimming took off 1 base at V and 8 bases at J, with 18 bases between the two ends. CDR3 length equals 15 residues. CDR3 sequence (DNA): TGTGCCAGCAGCTTAGGGGGGGTCCAATACGCAAAGCAGTACTTC. This translates into CASSLGGVQYAKQYF.

Here the CDR3 DNA reads TGTGCTAGTGGTTCAATCCAGGGGGCGGGGGACACTGAAGCTTTCTTT. Its translation: CASGSIQGAGDTEAFF. The chain joins TRBV12-5 to TRBJ1-1; 8 nucleotides agree with TRBD1. The CDR3 consists of 16 residues. CDR1 and CDR2 from the germline V gene are LGHNT and FRNRAP. V was pared by 4 bases and J by 3 bases, with 10 bases of the junction left unmatched. The full variable domain, in which reference TRBV12-5 and TRBJ1-1 provide the parts outside the CDR3, is DARVTQTPRHKVTEMGQEVTMRCQPILGHNTVFWYRQTMMQGLELLAYFRNRAPLDDSGMPKDRFSAEMPDATLATLKIQPSEPRDSAVYFCASGSIQGAGDTEAFFGQGTRLTVV.

The V and J genes are TRBV27 and TRBJ1-1; the D gene is possibly TRBD1 (6 bases). The V gene's germline CDR1 is MNHEY and CDR2 SMNVEV (reference sequence). Between the trimmed V and J ends, which lost 8 bases and 4 bases, there was a span of 14 bases. The CDR3 runs 13 residues. The CDR3 DNA is TGTGCCAGCTGCTCTTCCAGGGGCACTGAAGCTTTCTTT. Translated: CASCSSRGTEAFF.

This sequence joins TRBV18 and TRBJ1-5; 9 positions match TRBD1. The germline V gene has CDR1 KGHSH and CDR2 LQKENI. This CDR3 contains 13 residues. Germline trimming cut 4 bases from V and 7 bases from J; bases unmatched to any gene: 2. CDR3 amino acids: CASSRDREQPQHF. CDR3 DNA sequence: TGTGCCAGCTCACGGGACAGGGAACAGCCCCAGCATTTT. Together with reference TRBV18 and TRBJ1-5, the CDR3 gives the full variable domain: NAGVMQNPRHLVRRRGQEARLRCSPMKGHSHVYWYRQLPEEGLKFMVYLQKENIIDESGMPKERFSAEFPKEGPSILRIQQVVRGDSAAYFCASSRDREQPQHFGDGTRLSIL.

V is TRBV7-9 and J is TRBJ1-4; 9 bases line up with TRBD1. From germline, CDR1 is SEHNR and CDR2 FQNEAQ (reference sequence). V shed 3 bases, J shed 5 bases, and the junction held 13 bases outside the gene matches. The CDR3 has 18 residues. CDR3 coding DNA: TGTGCCAGCAGCTTTGGGGACAGGGTGACTTCACTAAATGAAAAACTGTTTTTT. Amino acid sequence: CASSFGDRVTSLNEKLFF.

The chain joins TRBV5-4 to TRBJ2-5, with D possibly TRBD1 on 6 matching bases. Germline assignment: CDR1 SGHNT and CDR2 YYREEE (reference sequence). V shed 1 base and J shed 2 bases, with 9 bases lying between them. The CDR3 contains 14 residues. The CDR3 reads CASSLSGQQETQYF. The CDR3 DNA reads TGTGCCAGCAGCTTGTCCGGACAGCAAGAGACCCAGTACTTC. The whole variable domain, filled in from reference TRBV5-4 and TRBJ2-5, reads ETGVTQSPTHLIKTRGQQVTLRCSSQSGHNTVSWYQQALGQGPQFIFQYYREEENGRGNFPPRFSGLQFPNYSSELNVNALELDDSALYLCASSLSGQQETQYFGPGTRLLVL.

This clone was observed a handful of times. The DNA of the CDR3 is TGTGCCAGCAGTTTGGGGCCCTACAATGAGCAGTTCTTC. It codes for CASSLGPYNEQFF. This rearrangement joins TRBV28 to TRBJ2-1; tentative D call: TRBD1 (5 bases). With 3 bases removed from V and 2 bases from J, the gap between germline ends came to 5 bases. The CDR3 loop spans 13 amino acids. CDR1 is MDHEN and CDR2 is SYDVKM in the germline V gene.

The V and J genes are TRBV10-1 and TRBJ2-3, with D perhaps TRBD2 (5 bases). The CDR3 loop spans 15 amino acids. With 4 bases removed from V and 4 bases from J, the gap between germline ends came to 15 bases. Looked up from germline, CDR1 is WNHNN and CDR2 is SYGVQD (reference sequence). The CDR3 loop reads CASSGVSEGPDTQYF. CDR3 DNA: TGCGCCAGCAGTGGTGTTAGCGAGGGCCCAGATACGCAGTATTTT.

This clone came up a few times. This chain joins TRBV5-1 and TRBJ2-7, with 9 bases fitting TRBD2. V trimming: 2 bases; J trimming: 4 bases; junction bases outside the gene matches: 7. The CDR3 is 15 residues long. Germline-derived CDR1 and CDR2 are SGHRS and YFSETQ. The CDR3 sequence is CASSFVERGDYEQYF. Here the CDR3 DNA reads TGCGCCAGCAGCTTCGTAGAGCGGGGGGATTACGAGCAGTACTTC.

The chain carries TRBV6-6 and TRBJ2-2; the match to TRBD1 covers 8 bases. The CDR3 consists of 15 residues. After removal of 6 bases from V and 1 base from J, the junction contained 4 bases not matched to a gene. Germline-derived CDR1 and CDR2 are MNHNY and SVGAGI (reference sequence). The CDR3 sequence: CASRKGQGNTGELFF. CDR3 bases: TGTGCCAGCAGAAAAGGACAGGGGAACACCGGGGAGCTGTTTTTT.

This chain links TRBV6-4 with TRBJ2-3, with 14 bases lining up with TRBD2. The germline gives CDR1 MRHNA, CDR2 SNTAGT. The ends lost 7 bases at V and 7 bases at J; junction bases unmatched: 7. The CDR3 is 15 residues long. CDR3 coding DNA: TGTGCCAGCACCGACGGGACTAGCGGGGGTCATACGCAGTATTTT. Protein: CASTDGTSGGHTQYF.

Here the CDR3 DNA reads TGTGCCAGCAGAGAAATCAGGGGGAGCTCCTACGAGCAGTACTTC. This translates into CASREIRGSSYEQYF. The chain employs TRBV6-5 and TRBJ2-7, with TRBD1 identical over 7 bases. With 6 bases clipped from V and 0 bases from J, the junction kept 8 bases outside the gene matches. The CDR3 runs to 15 residues. Looked up from germline, CDR1 is MNHEY and CDR2 is SVGAGI.

The chain links TRBV4-1 to TRBJ2-3, with D hard to call. The CDR3 is made up of 15 amino acids. Trimming removed 4 bases from V and 3 bases from J, with 14 bases in between. The germline V gene has CDR1 MGHRA and CDR2 YSYEKL. In DNA form, the CDR3 reads TGCGCCAGCAGCCTTCGGTCCCAATTGACAGATACGCAGTATTTT. Residues: CASSLRSQLTDTQYF.

The chain recombines TRBV7-2 with TRBJ1-6; TRBD1 matches 7 bases. CDR3 length: 16 amino acids. The germline gives CDR1 SGHTA, CDR2 FQGNSA. Trimming cost V 3 bases and J 7 bases; bases outside gene matches: 9. CDR3 in amino acids: CASSFLPGQSNSPLHF. In nucleotides, the CDR3 is TGTGCCAGCAGCTTTCTACCGGGACAGTCAAATTCACCCCTCCACTTT.

The chain carries TRBV14 and TRBJ1-1, with 8 bases aligning to TRBD1. Looked up from germline, CDR1 is SGHDN and CDR2 is FVKESK. The CDR3 runs to 16 residues. The J segment lost 11 bases and the V segment lost 1 base, leaving 15 bases of the junction unmatched. The CDR3 bases are TGTGCCAGCAGCCAAGGAGTTTGGGCAGGGGGCGGGGGTGCTTTCTTT. It is translated as CASSQGVWAGGGGAFF.

This sequence joins TRBV5-1 and TRBJ2-3, with 13 bases identical to TRBD2. CDR3 length: 16 amino acids. CDR1 and CDR2 from the germline V gene are SGHRS and YFSETQ. Trimming removed 0 bases from V and 7 bases from J; junction bases left unmatched: 5. The CDR3 region has the DNA TGCGCCAGCAGCTTGGGTACTAGCGGGGGGGCGTATACGCAGTATTTT. It is translated as CASSLGTSGGAYTQYF.

The J gene is TRBJ1-3, the V gene TRBV18, with 7 bases lining up with TRBD1. Germline CDR1 is KGHSH and CDR2 is LQKENI. The CDR3 spans 16 residues. Trimming took 4 bases from V and 2 from J; bases not matched to a gene: 8. In DNA form, the CDR3 reads TGTGCCAGCTCACAAAGACAGGGAGAGGCTGGAAACACCATATATTTT. Its translation is CASSQRQGEAGNTIYF.

V gene TRBV7-2 combines with J gene TRBJ2-5, with D hard to call. V shed 5 bases and J shed 2 bases, with 12 bases lying between them. CDR1 SGHTA and CDR2 FQGNSA come from the germline V gene. CDR3 length: 14 amino acids. In DNA form, the CDR3 reads TGTGCCAGCAGCGACCGTGCGGCTCAAGAGACCCAGTACTTC. As protein: CASSDRAAQETQYF.

The chain links TRBV9 to TRBJ2-3; TRBD2 aligns across 13 bases. CDR1 and CDR2 from the germline V gene are SGDLS and YYNGEE. V dropped 0 bases and J dropped 7; count of bases not matched to a gene: 5. The CDR3 loop spans 16 amino acids. CDR3 region: CASSVGEGLAGNTQYF. The DNA of the CDR3 is TGTGCCAGCAGCGTAGGGGAGGGACTAGCGGGGAATACGCAGTATTTT.